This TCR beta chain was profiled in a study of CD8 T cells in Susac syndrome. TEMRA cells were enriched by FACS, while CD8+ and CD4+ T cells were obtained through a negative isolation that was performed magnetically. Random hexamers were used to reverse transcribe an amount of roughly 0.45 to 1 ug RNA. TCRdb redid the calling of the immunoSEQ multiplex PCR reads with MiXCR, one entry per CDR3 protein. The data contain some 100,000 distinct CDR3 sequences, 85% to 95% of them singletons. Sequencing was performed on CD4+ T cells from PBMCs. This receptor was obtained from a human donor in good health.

The DNA for the CDR3 is TGTGCCAGCAGCTCCCGGACAGGGCCCACCAACTATGGCTACACCTTC. Encoded protein: CASSSRTGPTNYGYTF. The genes are TRBV9 and TRBJ1-2; 8 positions agree with TRBD1. The CDR3 covers 16 residues. Germline CDR1 and CDR2: SGDLS and YYNGEE. V trimming: 4 bases; J trimming: 2 bases; junction bases outside the gene matches: 10.